The clone carrying this T cell receptor beta chain has ten or more counts. The sample is drawn from a study of T cells after yellow fever vaccination. Deletions cut 3 bases from V and 8 bases from J, with 11 bases between. Looked up from germline, CDR1 is MNHNY and CDR2 is SVGAGI (reference sequence). The length of the CDR3 is 14 residues. TCRdb reanalysed the 5' RACE reads using MiXCR and keeps one entry per CDR3 protein. The sample has approximately 330,000 distinct CDR3 sequences, 9.5% to 15% seen once. Sequenced material: CD4+ T cells sorted from PBMCs, taken 15 days after the yellow fever booster vaccination. The chain uses TRBV6-6 and TRBJ1-6, with D maybe TRBD1 (5 bases). This sequence originates from a man aged 18 to 30 who received the YFV17D yellow fever vaccine. Written as DNA, the CDR3 is TGTGCCAGCAGTTATTGGGGGGAGGATTCACCCCTCCACTTT. Protein product: CASSYWGEDSPLHF.